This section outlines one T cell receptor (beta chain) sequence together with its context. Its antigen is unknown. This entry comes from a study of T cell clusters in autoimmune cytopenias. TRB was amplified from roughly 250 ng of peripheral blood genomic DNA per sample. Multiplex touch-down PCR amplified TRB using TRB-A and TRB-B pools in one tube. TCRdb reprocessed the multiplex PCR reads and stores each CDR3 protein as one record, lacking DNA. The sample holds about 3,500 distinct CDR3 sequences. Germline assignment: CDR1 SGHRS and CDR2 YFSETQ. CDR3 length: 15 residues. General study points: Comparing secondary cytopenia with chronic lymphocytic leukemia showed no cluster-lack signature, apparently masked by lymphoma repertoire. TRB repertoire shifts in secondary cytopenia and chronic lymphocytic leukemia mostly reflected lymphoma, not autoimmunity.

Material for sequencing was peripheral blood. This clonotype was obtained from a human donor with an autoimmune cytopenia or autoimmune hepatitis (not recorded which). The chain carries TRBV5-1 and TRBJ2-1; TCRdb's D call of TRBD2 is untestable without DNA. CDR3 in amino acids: CASSPTSGTPNEQFF.